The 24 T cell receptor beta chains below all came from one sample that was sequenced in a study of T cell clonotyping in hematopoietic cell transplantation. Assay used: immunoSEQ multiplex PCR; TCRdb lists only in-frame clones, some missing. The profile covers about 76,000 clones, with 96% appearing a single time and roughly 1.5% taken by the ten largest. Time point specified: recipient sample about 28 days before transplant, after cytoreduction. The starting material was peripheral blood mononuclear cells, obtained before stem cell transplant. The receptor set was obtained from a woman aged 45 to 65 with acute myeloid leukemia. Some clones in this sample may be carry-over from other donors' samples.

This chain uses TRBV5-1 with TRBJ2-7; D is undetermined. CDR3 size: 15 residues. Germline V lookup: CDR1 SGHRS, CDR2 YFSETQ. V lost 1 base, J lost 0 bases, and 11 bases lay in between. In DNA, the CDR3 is TGCGCCAGCAGCTTGTGGCTTGCGGTCTCCTACGAGCAGTACTTC. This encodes CASSLWLAVSYEQYF.

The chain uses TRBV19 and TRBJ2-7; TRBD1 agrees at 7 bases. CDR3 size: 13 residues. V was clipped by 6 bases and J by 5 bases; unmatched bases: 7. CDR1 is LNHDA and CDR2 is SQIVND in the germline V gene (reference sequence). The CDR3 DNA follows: TGTGCCAGTAGGTCACCCGGGACAGACGAGCAGTACTTC. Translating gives CASRSPGTDEQYF.

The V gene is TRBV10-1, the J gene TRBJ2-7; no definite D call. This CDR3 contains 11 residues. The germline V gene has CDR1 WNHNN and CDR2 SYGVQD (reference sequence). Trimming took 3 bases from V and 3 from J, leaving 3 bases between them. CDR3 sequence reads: CASSDGYEQYF. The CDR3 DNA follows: TGCGCCAGCAGTGACGGCTACGAGCAGTACTTC.

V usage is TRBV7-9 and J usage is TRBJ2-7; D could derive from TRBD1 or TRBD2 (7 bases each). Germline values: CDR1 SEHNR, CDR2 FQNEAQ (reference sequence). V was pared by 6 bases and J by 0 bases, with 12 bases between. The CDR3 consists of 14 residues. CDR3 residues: CASRSGDSSYEQYF. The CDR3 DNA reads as TGTGCCAGCAGGAGCGGGGACAGCTCCTACGAGCAGTACTTC.

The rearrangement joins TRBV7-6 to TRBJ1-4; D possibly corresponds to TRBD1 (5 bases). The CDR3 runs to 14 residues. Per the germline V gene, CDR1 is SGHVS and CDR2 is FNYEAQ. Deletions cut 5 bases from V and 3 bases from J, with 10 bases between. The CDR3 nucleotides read TGTGCCAGCAGCGCATCACAGGCTAATGAAAAACTGTTTTTT. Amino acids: CASSASQANEKLFF.

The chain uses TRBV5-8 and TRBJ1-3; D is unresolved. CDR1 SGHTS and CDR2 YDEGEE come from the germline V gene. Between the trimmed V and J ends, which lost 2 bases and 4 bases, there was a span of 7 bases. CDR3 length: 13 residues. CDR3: CASSLVSGNTIYF. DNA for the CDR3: TGTGCCAGCAGCTTAGTCTCGGGAAACACCATATATTTT.

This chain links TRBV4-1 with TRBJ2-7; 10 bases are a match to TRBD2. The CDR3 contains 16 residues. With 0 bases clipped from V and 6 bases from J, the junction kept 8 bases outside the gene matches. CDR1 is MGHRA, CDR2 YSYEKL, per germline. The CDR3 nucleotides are TGCGCCAGCAGCCAAGACGCTCTAGCGGGGGCTCTCGAGCAGTACTTC. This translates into CASSQDALAGALEQYF.

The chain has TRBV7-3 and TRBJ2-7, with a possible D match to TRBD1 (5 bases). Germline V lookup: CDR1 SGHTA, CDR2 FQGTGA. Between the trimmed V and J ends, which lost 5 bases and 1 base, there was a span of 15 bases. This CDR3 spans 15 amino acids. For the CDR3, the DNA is TGTGCCAGCAGCGCTACAGGTAGGTCGTCCTACGAGCAGTACTTC. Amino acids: CASSATGRSSYEQYF.

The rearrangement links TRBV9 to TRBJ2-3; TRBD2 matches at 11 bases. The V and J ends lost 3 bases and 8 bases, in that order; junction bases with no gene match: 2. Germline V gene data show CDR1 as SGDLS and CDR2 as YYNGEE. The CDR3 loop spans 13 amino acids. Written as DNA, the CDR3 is TGTGCCAGCAGCGCGACTAGCGGGGTTACGCAGTATTTT. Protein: CASSATSGVTQYF.

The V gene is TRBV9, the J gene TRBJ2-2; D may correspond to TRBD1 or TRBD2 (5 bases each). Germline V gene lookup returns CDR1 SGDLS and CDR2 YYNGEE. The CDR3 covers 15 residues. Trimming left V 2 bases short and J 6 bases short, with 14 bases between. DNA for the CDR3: TGTGCCAGCAGCGTGGGGGTGATGAAAGCCGGGGAGCTGTTTTTT. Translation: CASSVGVMKAGELFF.

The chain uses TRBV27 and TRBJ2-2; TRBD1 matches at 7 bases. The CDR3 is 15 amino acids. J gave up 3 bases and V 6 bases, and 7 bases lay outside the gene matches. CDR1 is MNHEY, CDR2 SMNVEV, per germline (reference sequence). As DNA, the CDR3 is TGTGCCAGCAGCGTGACAGGGCCCGACACCGGGGAGCTGTTTTTT. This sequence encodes CASSVTGPDTGELFF.

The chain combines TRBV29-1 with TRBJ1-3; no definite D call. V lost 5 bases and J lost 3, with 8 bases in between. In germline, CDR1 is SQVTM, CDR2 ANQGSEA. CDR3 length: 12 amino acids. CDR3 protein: CSVHHGGNTIYF. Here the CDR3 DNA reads TGCAGCGTTCACCACGGTGGAAACACCATATATTTT.

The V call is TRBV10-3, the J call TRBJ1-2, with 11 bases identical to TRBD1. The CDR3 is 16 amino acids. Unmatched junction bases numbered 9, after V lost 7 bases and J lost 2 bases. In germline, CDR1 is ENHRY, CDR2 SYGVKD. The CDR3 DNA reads TGTGCCATCATGGGGACAGGGGGGAGCCAGAACTATGGCTACACCTTC. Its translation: CAIMGTGGSQNYGYTF.

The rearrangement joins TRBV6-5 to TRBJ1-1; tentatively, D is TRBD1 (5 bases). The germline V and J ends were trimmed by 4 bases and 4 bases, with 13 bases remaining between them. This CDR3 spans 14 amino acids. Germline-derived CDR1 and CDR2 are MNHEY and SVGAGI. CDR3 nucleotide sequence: TGTGCCAGCAGTTTAAAGACAGCGCGCACTGAAGCTTTCTTT. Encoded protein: CASSLKTARTEAFF.

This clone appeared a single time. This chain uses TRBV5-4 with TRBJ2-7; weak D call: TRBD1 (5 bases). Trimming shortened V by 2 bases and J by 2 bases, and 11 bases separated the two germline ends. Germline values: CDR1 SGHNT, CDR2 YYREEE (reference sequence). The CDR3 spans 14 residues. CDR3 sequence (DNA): TGTGCCAGCAGCTTTAGGGGCGGTACCTACGAGCAGTACTTC. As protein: CASSFRGGTYEQYF. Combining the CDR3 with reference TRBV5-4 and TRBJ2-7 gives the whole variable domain ETGVTQSPTHLIKTRGQQVTLRCSSQSGHNTVSWYQQALGQGPQFIFQYYREEENGRGNFPPRFSGLQFPNYSSELNVNALELDDSALYLCASSFRGGTYEQYFGPGTRLTVT.

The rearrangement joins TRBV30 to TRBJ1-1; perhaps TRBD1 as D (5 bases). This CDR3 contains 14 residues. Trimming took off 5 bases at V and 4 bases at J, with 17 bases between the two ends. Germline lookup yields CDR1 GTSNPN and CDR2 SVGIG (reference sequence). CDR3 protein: CAWGLVSGGTEAFF. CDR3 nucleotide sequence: TGTGCCTGGGGCCTGGTCTCCGGGGGCACTGAAGCTTTCTTT. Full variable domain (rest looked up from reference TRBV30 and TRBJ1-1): SQTIHQWPATLVQPVGSPLSLECTVEGTSNPNLYWYRQAAGRGLQLLFYSVGIGQISSEVPQNLSASRPQDRQFILSSKKLLLSDSGFYLCAWGLVSGGTEAFFGQGTRLTVV.

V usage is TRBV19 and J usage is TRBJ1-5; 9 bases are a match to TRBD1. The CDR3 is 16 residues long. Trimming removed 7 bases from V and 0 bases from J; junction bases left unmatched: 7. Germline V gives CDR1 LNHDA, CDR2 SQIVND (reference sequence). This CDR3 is CASMIQGAYSNQPQHF. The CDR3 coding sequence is TGTGCCAGTATGATACAGGGGGCTTATAGCAATCAGCCCCAGCATTTT.

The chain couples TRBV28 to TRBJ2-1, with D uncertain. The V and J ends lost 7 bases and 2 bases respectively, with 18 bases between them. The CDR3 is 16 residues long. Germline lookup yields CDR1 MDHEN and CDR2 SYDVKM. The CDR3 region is CASMSARTAPYNEQFF. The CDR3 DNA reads TGTGCCAGCATGTCTGCCAGAACCGCCCCCTACAATGAGCAGTTCTTC.

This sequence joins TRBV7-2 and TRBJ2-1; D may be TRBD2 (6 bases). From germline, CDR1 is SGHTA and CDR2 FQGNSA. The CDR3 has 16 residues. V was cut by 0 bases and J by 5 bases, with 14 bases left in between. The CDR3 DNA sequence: TGTGCCAGCAGCTTAGCCGCTGTAGGAGGGGACAATGAGCAGTTCTTC. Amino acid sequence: CASSLAAVGGDNEQFF. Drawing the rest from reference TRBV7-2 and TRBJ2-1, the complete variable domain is GAGVSQSPSNKVTEKGKDVELRCDPISGHTALYWYRQSLGQGLEFLIYFQGNSAPDKSGLPSDRFSAERTGGSVSTLTIQRTQQEDSAVYLCASSLAAVGGDNEQFFGPGTRLTVL.

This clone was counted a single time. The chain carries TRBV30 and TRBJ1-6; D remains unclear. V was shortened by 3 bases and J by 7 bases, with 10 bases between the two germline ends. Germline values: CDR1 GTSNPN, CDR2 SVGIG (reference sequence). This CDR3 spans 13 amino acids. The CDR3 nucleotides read TGTGCCTGGAGCCGGAATGGAAATTCACCCCTCCACTTT. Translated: CAWSRNGNSPLHF.

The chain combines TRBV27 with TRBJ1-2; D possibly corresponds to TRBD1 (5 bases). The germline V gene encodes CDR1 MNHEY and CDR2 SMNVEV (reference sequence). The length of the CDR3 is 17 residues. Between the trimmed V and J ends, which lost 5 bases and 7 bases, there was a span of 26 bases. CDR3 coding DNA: TGTGCCAGCAGTACCGGGACTCAGGTGCCCTCTGTCTTTGGCTACACCTTC. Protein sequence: CASSTGTQVPSVFGYTF.

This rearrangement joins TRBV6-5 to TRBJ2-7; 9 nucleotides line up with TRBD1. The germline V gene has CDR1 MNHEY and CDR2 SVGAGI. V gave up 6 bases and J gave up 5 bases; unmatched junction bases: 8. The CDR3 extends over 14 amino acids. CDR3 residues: CASSPGTGRNEQYF. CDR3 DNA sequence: TGTGCCAGCAGCCCCGGGACAGGGAGGAACGAGCAGTACTTC.

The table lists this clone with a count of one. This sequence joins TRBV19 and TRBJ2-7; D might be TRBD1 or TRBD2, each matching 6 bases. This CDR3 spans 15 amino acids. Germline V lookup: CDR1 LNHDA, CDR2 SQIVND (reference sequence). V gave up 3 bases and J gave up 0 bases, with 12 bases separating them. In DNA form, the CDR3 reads TGTGCCAGTAGTATGTACGGGGGCAGCTCCTACGAGCAGTACTTC. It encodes CASSMYGGSSYEQYF.

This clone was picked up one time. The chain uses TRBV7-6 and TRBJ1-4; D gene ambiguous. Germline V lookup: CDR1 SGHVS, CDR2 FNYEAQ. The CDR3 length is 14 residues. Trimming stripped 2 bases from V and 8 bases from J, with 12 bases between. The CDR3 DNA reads TGTGCCAGCAGCTTACGAGGGTTAGAAGAAAAACTGTTTTTT. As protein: CASSLRGLEEKLFF. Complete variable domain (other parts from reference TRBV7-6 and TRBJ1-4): GAGVSQSPRYKVTKRGQDVALRCDPISGHVSLYWYRQALGQGPEFLTYFNYEAQQDKSGLPNDRFSAERPEGSISTLTIQRTEQRDSAMYRCASSLRGLEEKLFFGSGTQLSVL.